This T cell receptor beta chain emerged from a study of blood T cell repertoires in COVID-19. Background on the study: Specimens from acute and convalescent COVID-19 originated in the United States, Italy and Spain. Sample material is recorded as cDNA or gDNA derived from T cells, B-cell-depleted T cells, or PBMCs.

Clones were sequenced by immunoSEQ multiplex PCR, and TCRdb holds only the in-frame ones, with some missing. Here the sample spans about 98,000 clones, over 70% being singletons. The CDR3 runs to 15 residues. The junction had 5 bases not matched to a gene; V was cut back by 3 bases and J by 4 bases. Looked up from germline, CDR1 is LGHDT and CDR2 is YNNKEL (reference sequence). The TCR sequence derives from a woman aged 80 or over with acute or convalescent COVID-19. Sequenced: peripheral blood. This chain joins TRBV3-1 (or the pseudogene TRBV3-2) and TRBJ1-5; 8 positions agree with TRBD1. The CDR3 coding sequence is TGTGCCAGCAGCCAGGGACAGGTTGGGAATCAGCCCCAGCATTTT. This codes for CASSQGQVGNQPQHF.